The sequence of this TCR beta chain was determined in a study of regulatory T cells in long-lasting Graves disease. HTBI primers from iRepertoire and Arm-PCR of CDR3 regions yielded the TCR beta libraries. TCRdb reprocessed the multiplex PCR reads with MiXCR, giving one entry per CDR3 protein. The repertoire holds some 450,000 distinct CDR3 sequences, with roughly a quarter as singletons. With 5 bases removed from V and 4 bases from J, the gap between germline ends came to 17 bases. Germline CDR1 SGHAT, CDR2 FQNNGV. CDR3 length: 15 amino acids. Time point indicated: persistent/refractory GD, antithyroid drugs over 5 years with positive TRAb. Isolated PBMC RNA provided the starting material for the TCR library.

This chain links TRBV11-2 with TRBJ1-1; D might be TRBD1 (5 bases). This receptor was obtained from a female donor with Graves disease. Source: peripheral blood mononuclear cells (PBMCs), taken when the disease was refractory, from a patient treated with antithyroid drugs. CDR3 bases: TGTGCCAGCAGCATAAGATCTGCAGGGTCCACTGAAGCTTTCTTT. Translating it yields CASSIRSAGSTEAFF.